This T cell receptor beta chain was retrieved from a study of regulatory T cells in long-lasting Graves disease. Points from the study as a whole: Persistent disease showed a preference for TRBV28, TRBJ1-2 and TRBJ2-5.

Indicated time point: persistent/refractory GD, antithyroid drugs over 5 years with positive TRAb. Extracted RNA from PBMCs served as the source of the TCR library. V was cut by 2 bases and J by 5 bases, with 9 bases left in between. This CDR3 is built from 13 residues. Germline-derived CDR1 and CDR2 are MNHEY and SMNVEV (reference sequence). There are a few counts of this clonotype. Its antigen is unidentified. CDR3 regions were amplified by Arm-PCR using iRepertoire HTBI primers to build TCR beta libraries. A single record per CDR3 protein comes from TCRdb applying MiXCR to the multiplex PCR reads. This table has 400,000 or so distinct CDR3 sequences, 23% appearing once.

The genes are TRBV27 and TRBJ1-1; D remains unclear. The sample consisted of peripheral blood mononuclear cells (PBMCs), taken when the disease was refractory, from a patient treated with antithyroid drugs. This receptor was taken from a female donor with Graves disease. CDR3 sequence reads: CASSLGVRTEAFF. As DNA, the CDR3 is TGTGCCAGCAGTTTAGGGGTAAGGACTGAAGCTTTCTTT.